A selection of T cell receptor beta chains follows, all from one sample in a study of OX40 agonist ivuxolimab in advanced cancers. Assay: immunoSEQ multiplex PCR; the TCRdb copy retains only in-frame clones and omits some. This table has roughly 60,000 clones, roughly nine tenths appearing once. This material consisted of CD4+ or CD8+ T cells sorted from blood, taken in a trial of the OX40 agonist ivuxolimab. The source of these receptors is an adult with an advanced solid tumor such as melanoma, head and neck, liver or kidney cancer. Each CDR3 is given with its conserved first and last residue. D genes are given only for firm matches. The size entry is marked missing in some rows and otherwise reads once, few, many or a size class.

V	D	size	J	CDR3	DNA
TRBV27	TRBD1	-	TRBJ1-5	CAIGDRANQPQHF	TGTGCCATCGGGGACAGGGCAAATCAGCCCCAGCATTTT
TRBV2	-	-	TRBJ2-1	CASALWGYNEQFF	TGTGCCAGCGCCCTCTGGGGTTACAATGAGCAGTTCTTC
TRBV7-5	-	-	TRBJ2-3	CARSKLTTSTDTQYF	TGTGCCAGAAGCAAACTAACCACTAGCACAGATACGCAGTATTTT
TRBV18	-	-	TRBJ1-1	CASSPPGNTEAFF	TGTGCCAGCTCACCACCAGGGAACACTGAAGCTTTCTTT
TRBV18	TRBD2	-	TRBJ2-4	CASSPPTSRNIQYF	TGTGCCAGCTCACCACCGACTAGCCGTAACATTCAGTACTTC
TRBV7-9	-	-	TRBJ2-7	CASSHSTIYEQYF	TGTGCCAGCAGTCACTCCACGATCTACGAGCAGTACTTC
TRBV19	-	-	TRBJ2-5	CASSGQGEELPQYF	TGTGCCAGTAGTGGCCAGGGAGAGGAGTTGCCCCAGTACTTC
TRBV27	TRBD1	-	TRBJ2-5	CASSRGQVGETQYF	TGTGCCAGCAGCCGTGGACAGGTTGGCGAGACCCAGTACTTC
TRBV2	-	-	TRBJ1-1	CASRGAGTPEGTEAFF	TGTGCCAGCAGAGGGGCCGGGACCCCGGAAGGGACTGAAGCTTTCTTT
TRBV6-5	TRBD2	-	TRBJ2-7	CASSWGTSGSSYEQYF	TGTGCCAGCAGTTGGGGGACTAGCGGGAGCTCCTACGAGCAGTACTTC
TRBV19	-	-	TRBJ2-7	CASSKGAGTYEQYF	TGTGCCAGTAGTAAAGGGGCAGGGACCTACGAGCAGTACTTC
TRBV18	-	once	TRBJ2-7	CASSPEGPSYEQYF	TGTGCCAGCTCACCAGAAGGGCCCTCCTACGAGCAGTACTTC
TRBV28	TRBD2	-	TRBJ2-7	CASSLFGGRTTYEQYF	TGTGCCAGCAGTTTATTCGGCGGGAGGACAACCTACGAGCAGTACTTC
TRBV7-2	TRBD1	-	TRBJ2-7	CASSATGTDPYEQYF	TGTGCCAGCAGCGCAACCGGGACAGACCCCTACGAGCAGTACTTC
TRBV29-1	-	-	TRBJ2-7	CSVGGGREYYEQYF	TGCAGCGTTGGCGGCGGCAGGGAATACTACGAGCAGTACTTC
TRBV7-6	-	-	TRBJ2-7	CASSLAGRDDIEQYF	TGTGCCAGCAGCTTAGCGGGGCGGGATGACATTGAGCAGTACTTC
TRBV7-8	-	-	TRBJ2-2	CASSEENSLETGELFF	TGTGCCAGCAGCGAGGAGAACAGCCTCGAGACCGGGGAGCTGTTTTTT
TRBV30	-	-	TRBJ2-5	CAWSPGAHHQETQYF	TGTGCCTGGAGTCCGGGGGCCCATCACCAAGAGACCCAGTACTTC
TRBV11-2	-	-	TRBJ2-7	CASEGGLANEQYF	TGTGCCAGCGAGGGGGGGCTGGCTAACGAGCAGTACTTC
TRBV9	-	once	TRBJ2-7	CASSVGGSDEQYF	TGTGCCAGCAGCGTAGGTGGTTCTGACGAGCAGTACTTC
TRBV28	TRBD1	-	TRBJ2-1	CASSSLTRQGLRNEQFF	TGTGCCAGCAGTTCCCTCACCCGACAGGGTCTACGCAATGAGCAGTTCTTC
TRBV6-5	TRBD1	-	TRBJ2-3	CASSYSRTGSGDTQYF	TGTGCCAGCAGTTACTCCCGGACAGGGTCAGGAGATACGCAGTATTTT
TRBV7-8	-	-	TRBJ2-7	CASSPKRSQAPYEQYF	TGTGCCAGCAGCCCCAAACGGTCACAGGCCCCCTACGAGCAGTACTTC
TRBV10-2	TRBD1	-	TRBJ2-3	CASRTTGGAPDTQYF	TGCGCCAGCAGGACGACAGGGGGCGCGCCAGATACGCAGTATTTT
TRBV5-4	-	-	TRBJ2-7	CASSIRTNSYEQYF	TGTGCCAGCAGCATTAGGACTAACTCCTACGAGCAGTACTTC
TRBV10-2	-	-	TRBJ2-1	CASTQGSSSYNEQFF	TGCGCCAGCACCCAGGGGTCGAGCTCCTACAATGAGCAGTTCTTC
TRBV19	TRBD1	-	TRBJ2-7	CASSVTGTGFYEQYF	TGTGCCAGTAGTGTTACCGGGACAGGGTTCTACGAGCAGTACTTC
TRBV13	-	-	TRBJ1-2	CASSSTANYGYTF	TGTGCCAGCAGCTCGACAGCTAACTATGGCTACACCTTC
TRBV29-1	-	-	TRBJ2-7	CSVSGQFSYEQYF	TGCAGCGTTTCGGGTCAGTTCTCCTACGAGCAGTACTTC
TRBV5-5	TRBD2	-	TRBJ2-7	CASSLALLAGGYEQYF	TGTGCCAGCAGCTTGGCCTTGCTAGCGGGAGGTTACGAGCAGTACTTC
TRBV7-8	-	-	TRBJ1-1	CASSSTVNTEAFF	TGTGCCAGCAGCTCGACAGTTAACACTGAAGCTTTCTTT
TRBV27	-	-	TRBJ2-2	CASSLSILGGPGELFF	TGTGCCAGCAGTTTATCGATTCTCGGGGGGCCCGGGGAGCTGTTTTTT
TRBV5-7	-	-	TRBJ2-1	CASSRHRDIFYNEQFF	TGTGCCAGCAGCAGACACCGGGACATTTTCTACAATGAGCAGTTCTTC
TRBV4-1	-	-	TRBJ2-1	CASSQEIESYNEQFF	TGCGCCAGCAGCCAAGAGATTGAGTCCTACAATGAGCAGTTCTTC
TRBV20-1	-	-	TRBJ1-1	CSGPGNTEAFF	TGCAGTGGCCCAGGGAACACTGAAGCTTTCTTT
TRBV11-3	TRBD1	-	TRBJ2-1	CASSWGQSSYNEQFF	TGTGCCAGCAGCTGGGGACAGTCTTCCTACAATGAGCAGTTCTTC
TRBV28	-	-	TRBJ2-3	CASSWGAAIAGTDTQYF	TGTGCCAGCAGTTGGGGGGCCGCGATAGCAGGCACAGATACGCAGTATTTT
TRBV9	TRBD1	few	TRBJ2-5	CASSPWTGSQETQYF	TGTGCCAGCAGCCCTTGGACAGGGAGCCAAGAGACCCAGTACTTC
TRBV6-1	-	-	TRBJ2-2	CASSPDGYTGELFF	TGTGCCAGCAGTCCCGACGGATACACCGGGGAGCTGTTTTTT
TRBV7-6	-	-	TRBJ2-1	CASSRVGGDEQFF	TGTGCCAGCAGCAGGGTCGGAGGGGATGAGCAGTTCTTC
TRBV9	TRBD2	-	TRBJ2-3	CASSVSSAGSGSTDTQYF	TGTGCCAGCAGCGTATCGTCCGCCGGTAGCGGGAGCACAGATACGCAGTATTTT
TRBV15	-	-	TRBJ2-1	CATSSQSGTEQFF	TGTGCCACCAGCTCCCAGTCGGGAACTGAGCAGTTCTTC